Following are 24 T cell receptor beta chains from one sample sequenced in a study of PD-L1 blockade in urothelial cancer. This table comes from immunoSEQ multiplex PCR, and its TCRdb copy is limited to in-frame clones, with some not included. Of approximately 79,000 clones listed, about 90% are singletons. The starting material was PBMCs, obtained around atezolizumab (anti-PD-L1) treatment. These receptors were obtained from a woman in her seventies with urothelial cancer.

The chain employs TRBV7-2 and TRBJ2-3; 7 nucleotides match TRBD2. The CDR3 consists of 15 residues. V trimming: 5 bases; J trimming: 3 bases; junction bases outside the gene matches: 8. CDR1 and CDR2 from the germline V gene are SGHTA and FQGNSA. As DNA, the CDR3 is TGTGCCAGCAGCCCGCAAGCGGGGAGTACAGATACGCAGTATTTT. This codes for CASSPQAGSTDTQYF.

V and J are TRBV5-1 and TRBJ2-7; 10 bases are shared with TRBD1. Germline loops: CDR1 SGHRS, CDR2 YFSETQ. The V gene end was trimmed by 4 bases and the J gene end by 7 bases; junction bases not matched to a gene: 11. CDR3 length: 15 residues. CDR3 nucleotide sequence: TGCGCCAGCAGCCCTCGACAGGGGGCCGCGTATGAGCAGTACTTC. Its protein product is CASSPRQGAAYEQYF.

J is TRBJ2-7 and V is TRBV5-1, with TRBD1 identical over 8 bases. Per germline, CDR1 SGHRS and CDR2 YFSETQ. The CDR3 covers 16 residues. J lost 1 base, V lost 3 bases, and 9 bases had no gene match. Here the CDR3 reads CASSWGTGSASYEQYF. As DNA, the CDR3 is TGCGCCAGCAGCTGGGGGACAGGCTCCGCTTCCTACGAGCAGTACTTC.

The V gene is TRBV19, the J gene TRBJ2-5, with TRBD1 identical over 8 bases. The germline CDR1 and CDR2 sequences are LNHDA and SQIVND (reference sequence). This CDR3 region has 15 residues. V lost 5 bases, J lost 0 bases, and 5 bases stayed unmatched. The CDR3 DNA reads as TGTGCCAGTAGTCCCCGACAGGGGTACCAAGAGACCCAGTACTTC. Its protein is CASSPRQGYQETQYF.

The chain employs TRBV18 and TRBJ1-1; no reliable D call. Germline CDR1 and CDR2: KGHSH and LQKENI. This CDR3 region has 14 residues. Trimming pared 6 bases from V and 8 bases from J, leaving 19 bases between. The CDR3 DNA sequence: TGTGCCAGCTCGACCACGTACGACGGGGTCGAAGCTTTCTTT. Translating it yields CASSTTYDGVEAFF.

The rearrangement links TRBV5-1 to TRBJ2-7, with 10 bases lining up with TRBD1. The CDR3 covers 15 residues. CDR1 SGHRS and CDR2 YFSETQ come from the germline V gene. The ends lost 2 bases at V and 5 bases at J; junction bases unmatched: 7. DNA for the CDR3: TGCGCCAGCAGCTTACGACAGGGGGCGGGCCACGAGCAGTACTTC. This translates into CASSLRQGAGHEQYF.

The rearrangement links TRBV7-2 to TRBJ1-1, with D unclear. Germline lookup yields CDR1 SGHTA and CDR2 FQGNSA. V was clipped by 2 bases and J by 5 bases, with 15 bases between them. This CDR3 contains 15 residues. The CDR3 loop is CASSLWLRRATEAFF. The DNA for the CDR3 is TGTGCCAGCAGCTTATGGCTTAGGAGGGCTACTGAAGCTTTCTTT.

The chain uses TRBV18 and TRBJ2-7; perhaps TRBD2 as D (6 bases). CDR3 length equals 15 residues. Germline loops: CDR1 KGHSH, CDR2 LQKENI. Trimming took off 6 bases at V and 0 bases at J, with 15 bases between the two ends. This CDR3 reads CASSPNGGTSYEQYF. The CDR3, as DNA: TGTGCCAGCTCCCCAAATGGCGGGACCTCCTACGAGCAGTACTTC. Variable domain in full (rest from reference TRBV18 and TRBJ2-7): NAGVMQNPRHLVRRRGQEARLRCSPMKGHSHVYWYRQLPEEGLKFMVYLQKENIIDESGMPKERFSAEFPKEGPSILRIQQVVRGDSAAYFCASSPNGGTSYEQYFGPGTRLTVT.

The gene calls are TRBV7-8 and TRBJ2-1; TRBD2 matches at 14 bases. Germline CDR1 SGHVS, CDR2 FQNEAQ. The ends lost 7 bases at V and 0 bases at J; junction bases unmatched: 11. CDR3 size: 19 residues. CDR3: CASKGGLAGAPSSYNEQFF. The CDR3 DNA reads as TGTGCCAGCAAAGGGGGACTAGCGGGGGCCCCGAGCTCCTACAATGAGCAGTTCTTC.

The chain couples TRBV9 to TRBJ2-3, with D possibly TRBD2 on 5 matching bases. Germline CDR1 SGDLS, CDR2 YYNGEE. V lost 6 bases and J 0 bases, leaving 14 bases between the germline ends. The CDR3 has 15 amino acids. The CDR3 bases are TGTGCCAGCACCGAAAGCGGCGCTAGCACAGATACGCAGTATTTT. Protein sequence: CASTESGASTDTQYF.

The V and J genes are TRBV4-1 and TRBJ2-1; 7 positions match TRBD1. The germline CDR1 and CDR2 sequences are MGHRA and YSYEKL. V lost 0 bases, J lost 2 bases, and 4 bases stayed unmatched. This CDR3 comprises 16 residues. The CDR3 nucleotides read TGCGCCAGCAGCCAAGATTTCGGGACAGCCTACAATGAGCAGTTCTTC. Protein: CASSQDFGTAYNEQFF.

CDR3 protein: CSVAPGGGDTEAFF. The CDR3 coding sequence is TGCAGCGTTGCTCCCGGCGGGGGGGATACTGAAGCTTTCTTT. The V gene is TRBV29-1, the J gene TRBJ1-1; TRBD1 might be the D (5 bases). V lost 4 bases and J 5 bases, leaving 17 bases between the germline ends. The CDR3 is 14 amino acids. CDR1 SQVTM and CDR2 ANQGSEA come from the germline V gene.

The chain has TRBV4-3 and TRBJ1-4, with unresolved D. CDR1 is LGHNA, CDR2 YSLEER, per germline. This CDR3 spans 14 amino acids. Trimming removed 3 bases from V and 5 bases from J, with 10 bases in between. For the CDR3, the DNA is TGCGCCAGCAGCCAGAACCGGAGGAATGAAAAACTGTTTTTT. This encodes CASSQNRRNEKLFF.

This chain uses TRBV15 with TRBJ2-5, with 9 bases identical to TRBD1. In germline, CDR1 is LNHNV, CDR2 YYDKDF (reference sequence). CDR3 length: 16 residues. The ends lost 5 bases at V and 2 bases at J; junction bases unmatched: 9. This CDR3 reads CATSYDDRGIQETQYF. The DNA of the CDR3 is TGTGCCACCAGCTACGATGACAGGGGGATTCAAGAGACCCAGTACTTC. The full variable domain, in which reference TRBV15 and TRBJ2-5 provide the parts outside the CDR3, is DAMVIQNPRYQVTQFGKPVTLSCSQTLNHNVMYWYQQKSSQAPKLLFHYYDKDFNNEADTPDNFQSRRPNTSFCFLDIRSPGLGDTAMYLCATSYDDRGIQETQYFGPGTRLLVL.

The chain links TRBV6-4 to TRBJ2-2, with 8 bases that match TRBD2. There are 16 residues in the CDR3. Germline V lookup: CDR1 MRHNA, CDR2 SNTAGT. J gave up 7 bases and V 0 bases, and 7 bases lay outside the gene matches. The CDR3 here is CASSDSPSGGYGELFF. The CDR3 DNA follows: TGTGCCAGCAGTGACTCTCCCAGCGGGGGCTACGGGGAGCTGTTTTTT.

The V and J genes are TRBV6-5 and TRBJ1-1; the match to TRBD1 covers 8 bases. Trimming took 0 bases from V and 4 from J; bases not matched to a gene: 7. Germline CDR1 is MNHEY and CDR2 is SVGAGI. This CDR3 region has 16 residues. The chain's CDR3 is CASSYSAGGLGTEAFF. The DNA for the CDR3 is TGTGCCAGCAGTTACTCCGCAGGGGGCTTGGGCACTGAAGCTTTCTTT.

The chain is built from TRBV11-2 and TRBJ1-1; D is unclear. Trimming shortened V by 11 bases and J by 2 bases, and 12 bases separated the two germline ends. The CDR3 is 12 amino acids. Germline-derived CDR1 and CDR2 are SGHAT and FQNNGV. CDR3 DNA sequence: TGTGCCTCCAAGGAGAGAAACACTGAAGCTTTCTTT. Translation gives CASKERNTEAFF.

This clone is a singleton in its sample. The J gene is TRBJ2-7, the V gene TRBV6-1; perhaps TRBD1 as D (6 bases). The V and J ends lost 1 base and 0 bases respectively, with 10 bases between them. The CDR3 has 15 amino acids. Germline CDR1 and CDR2: MNHNS and SASEGT. As DNA, the CDR3 is TGTGCCAGCAGTGAAGTCCAGGGGAGCTCCTACGAGCAGTACTTC. Translated: CASSEVQGSSYEQYF.

The chain uses TRBV6-5 and TRBJ1-2; maybe TRBD1 (6 bases). The CDR3 totals 13 residues. Germline CDR1 and CDR2: MNHEY and SVGAGI. The V end lost 6 bases, the J end lost 4 bases, and 12 bases lay between the germline ends. The CDR3 here is CASRGPGVYGYTF. The CDR3 DNA sequence: TGTGCCAGCAGGGGGCCAGGGGTCTATGGCTACACCTTC.

This rearrangement joins TRBV9 to TRBJ2-3; 7 bases fit TRBD1. The junction had 8 bases not matched to a gene; V was cut back by 3 bases and J by 1 base. From germline, CDR1 is SGDLS and CDR2 YYNGEE. The CDR3 contains 16 residues. The DNA of the CDR3 is TGTGCCAGCAGCGCCATGAGGGGGCTCGGCACAGATACGCAGTATTTT. Amino acids: CASSAMRGLGTDTQYF.

The chain couples TRBV30 to TRBJ1-1; 7 bases line up with TRBD1. V lost 8 bases and J lost 5; bases outside the gene matches: 11. Germline CDR1 and CDR2: GTSNPN and SVGIG (reference sequence). The CDR3 has 13 amino acids. CDR3 in amino acids: CALKKGAGTEAFF. CDR3 nucleotides: TGTGCCCTAAAGAAGGGGGCCGGGACTGAAGCTTTCTTT.

V and J are TRBV15 and TRBJ2-2; D unresolved. Germline assignment: CDR1 LNHNV and CDR2 YYDKDF (reference sequence). The CDR3 is made up of 17 amino acids. V shed 0 bases and J shed 1 base, with 12 bases lying between them. The CDR3 region is CATSRDYTMLNTGELFF. The CDR3 bases are TGTGCCACCAGCAGAGATTATACAATGCTGAACACCGGGGAGCTGTTTTTT.

V gene TRBV2 combines with J gene TRBJ1-1; no clear D gene. V was trimmed by 6 bases and J by 11 bases, leaving 13 bases between them. The CDR3 loop spans 11 amino acids. Per the germline V gene, CDR1 is SNHLY and CDR2 is FYNNEI. Here the CDR3 reads CASSDEVRAFF. The CDR3 DNA follows: TGTGCCAGCAGCGATGAAGTCCGGGCTTTCTTT.

This chain joins TRBV6-1 and TRBJ2-7; D not certain. This CDR3 spans 15 amino acids. V lost 3 bases and J 1 base, leaving 13 bases between the germline ends. CDR1 and CDR2 (germline): MNHNS, SASEGT. The CDR3 DNA sequence: TGTGCCAGCAGTGACCAGCCCGAGCGTTCCTACGAGCAGTACTTC. It encodes CASSDQPERSYEQYF.